This passage covers 19 T cell receptor beta chains from one sample sequenced in a study of T cell repertoires in ileal Crohn's disease. The method was immunoSEQ multiplex PCR; TCRdb's version includes in-frame clones alone and lacks a portion of them. The table lists approximately 7,000 clones, around 70% of them singletons. Time point of the sample: proximal margin of the surgical specimen (macroscopically non-inflamed). The source material was ileal tissue. The receptors derive from an adult with Crohn's disease.

The chain carries TRBV9 and TRBJ2-1, with 7 bases that match TRBD2. The germline CDR1 and CDR2 sequences are SGDLS and YYNGEE. J was trimmed by 0 bases and V by 0 bases; bases with no gene match: 3. CDR3 size: 16 residues. The CDR3 reads CASSVARTSSYNEQFF. Here the CDR3 DNA reads TGTGCCAGCAGCGTAGCAAGGACTAGCTCCTACAATGAGCAGTTCTTC.

This chain uses TRBV7-3 with TRBJ2-5, with 7 bases aligning to TRBD1. Germline V gene lookup returns CDR1 SGHTA and CDR2 FQGTGA. The junction had 11 bases not matched to a gene; V was cut back by 5 bases and J by 5 bases. The CDR3 consists of 15 residues. CDR3 sequence reads: CASSPSGQFVETQYF. For the CDR3, the DNA is TGTGCCAGCAGCCCTTCGGGACAGTTTGTTGAGACCCAGTACTTC.

This clone was observed a few times. This rearrangement joins TRBV4-1 to TRBJ2-1; D might be TRBD1 (6 bases). The germline CDR1 and CDR2 sequences are MGHRA and YSYEKL. V lost 0 bases to trimming and J lost 9 bases, with 15 bases between them. This CDR3 is built from 15 residues. The CDR3 spells CASSQDLRAGVEQFF. CDR3 DNA: TGCGCCAGCAGCCAAGATCTAAGGGCAGGGGTTGAGCAGTTCTTC.

The chain recombines TRBV6-1 with TRBJ2-7; 9 bases are shared with TRBD2. The germline CDR1 and CDR2 sequences are MNHNS and SASEGT. CDR3 size: 14 residues. J was trimmed by 2 bases and V by 7 bases; bases with no gene match: 6. This CDR3 is CASIQRGETYEQYF. The CDR3 coding sequence is TGTGCCAGCATACAGCGGGGGGAAACCTACGAGCAGTACTTC.

The J gene is TRBJ2-1, the V gene TRBV30; 11 bases line up with TRBD2. Germline assignment: CDR1 GTSNPN and CDR2 SVGIG (reference sequence). This CDR3 has 15 amino acids. Trimming at V came to 2 bases and at J to 7 bases, leaving 7 bases not matched to a gene. DNA of the CDR3: TGTGCCTGGAGTCCTAGGGGACTAGCGGCTAATGAGCAGTTCTTC. Translating it yields CAWSPRGLAANEQFF.

This rearrangement joins TRBV7-3 to TRBJ2-7; D is perhaps TRBD2 (7 bases). This CDR3 has 16 amino acids. Deletions cut 1 base from V and 2 bases from J, with 15 bases between. Germline V gene data show CDR1 as SGHTA and CDR2 as FQGTGA. The CDR3 protein is CASSLKGEGPTYEQYF. The CDR3 DNA reads as TGTGCCAGCAGCTTAAAGGGGGAGGGTCCCACCTACGAGCAGTACTTC.

This clone is classed as medium-sized. The J gene is TRBJ2-1, the V gene TRBV19; TRBD2 matches at 10 bases. The V gene end was trimmed by 5 bases and the J gene end by 6 bases; junction bases not matched to a gene: 7. From germline, CDR1 is LNHDA and CDR2 SQIVND (reference sequence). The CDR3 consists of 15 residues. The CDR3 DNA sequence: TGTGCCAGTAGTCGAGCGGGAGGGCCCCGCAATGAGCAGTTCTTC. It codes for CASSRAGGPRNEQFF.

The gene calls are TRBV19 and TRBJ2-7; 11 bases are shared with TRBD1. The CDR3 length is 19 residues. Germline CDR1 is LNHDA and CDR2 is SQIVND (reference sequence). Trimming took 3 bases from V and 8 from J; bases not matched to a gene: 21. The CDR3: CASSIRDRGSISARRQQYF. The CDR3 DNA is TGTGCCAGTAGTATCCGGGACAGGGGGTCGATTTCCGCCAGACGGCAGCAGTACTTC. Full variable domain (outside the CDR3, taken from reference TRBV19 and TRBJ2-7): DGGITQSPKYLFRKEGQNVTLSCEQNLNHDAMYWYRQDPGQGLRLIYYSQIVNDFQKGDIAEGYSVSREKKESFPLTVTSAQKNPTAFYLCASSIRDRGSISARRQQYFGPGTRLTVT.

In this sample, this clone turned up a few times. The chain has TRBV11-2 and TRBJ2-7; D unresolved. Germline CDR1 reads SGHAT; CDR2 reads FQNNGV. The CDR3 contains 14 residues. With 3 bases removed from V and 1 base from J, the gap between germline ends came to 10 bases. The CDR3 here is CASSLGHSSYEQYF. As DNA, the CDR3 is TGTGCCAGCAGCTTGGGCCATTCTTCCTACGAGCAGTACTTC.

The genes are TRBV5-4 and TRBJ2-3, with D possibly being TRBD2 (6 bases). The CDR3 has 16 residues. Germline V gene sequence: CDR1 SGHNT, CDR2 YYREEE (reference sequence). V was trimmed by 0 bases and J by 2 bases, leaving 13 bases between them. CDR3 DNA: TGTGCCAGCAGCTTGGGACTAGTGGGGAACACAGATACGCAGTATTTT. Its translation: CASSLGLVGNTDTQYF.

This chain connects TRBV4-1 to TRBJ2-5; perhaps TRBD1 as D (6 bases). The germline V and J ends were trimmed by 1 base and 2 bases, with 17 bases remaining between them. Germline V CDR1 and CDR2: MGHRA, YSYEKL. The CDR3 contains 17 residues. CDR3 nucleotides: TGCGCCAGCAGCCAAGTGCTCCATGACAGGAGACAAGAGACCCAGTACTTC. Protein product: CASSQVLHDRRQETQYF.

This clone was picked up a small number of times. The CDR3 DNA follows: TGTGCCAGCAGTGCTACTAGCGGGAGAAACAATGAGCAGTTCTTC. Encoded protein: CASSATSGRNNEQFF. This chain joins TRBV6-1 and TRBJ2-1; 11 nucleotides agree with TRBD2. V shed 4 bases and J 5 bases; nucleotides not matched to a gene: 4. CDR3 length: 15 amino acids. Germline V lookup: CDR1 MNHNS, CDR2 SASEGT.

The chain recombines TRBV11-2 with TRBJ2-5; no firm D call. Trimming took 0 bases from V and 4 from J, leaving 9 bases between them. CDR1 SGHAT and CDR2 FQNNGV come from the germline V gene. The length of the CDR3 is 14 residues. CDR3 sequence: CASSLDRSGETQYF. The CDR3 DNA sequence: TGTGCCAGCAGCTTAGACAGATCGGGAGAGACCCAGTACTTC.

The gene calls are TRBV29-1 and TRBJ2-2, with TRBD2 identical over 11 bases. The CDR3 has 14 residues. From germline, CDR1 is SQVTM and CDR2 ANQGSEA. The trim removed 6 bases at V and 4 bases at J, leaving 4 bases unmatched. Written as DNA, the CDR3 is TGCAGCGTCTCTCTAGCGGGAGGCACCGGGGAGCTGTTTTTT. Its protein product is CSVSLAGGTGELFF.

V gene TRBV21-1 combines with J gene TRBJ2-3; the DNA was not compared with TRBD2, the D call given in the table. TRBV21-1 is deemed a pseudogene. The CDR3 contains 14 residues. CDR3 region: CASRIAETTDTQYF. Here the CDR3 DNA reads TGTGCCAGCCGAATAGCGGAGACCACAGATACGCAGTATTTT.

This clone was counted only a few times. This chain links TRBV5-6 with TRBJ2-2; TRBD2 aligns across 12 bases. The junction had 7 bases not matched to a gene; V was cut back by 0 bases and J by 7 bases. Per the germline V gene, CDR1 is SGHDT and CDR2 is YYEEEE. The CDR3 spans 17 residues. For the CDR3, the DNA is TGTGCCAGCAGCTTGGAGACTAGCGGGAGTCCTGGCGGGGAGCTGTTTTTT. Its protein is CASSLETSGSPGGELFF.

This chain connects TRBV4-3 to TRBJ1-2; no reliable D call. V was pared by 4 bases and J by 0 bases, with 15 bases between. The germline CDR1 and CDR2 sequences are LGHNA and YSLEER. The CDR3 contains 16 residues. The CDR3 spells CASSPKWAVPNYGYTF. For the CDR3, the DNA is TGCGCCAGCAGCCCTAAATGGGCAGTCCCTAACTATGGCTACACCTTC.

The gene calls are TRBV15 and TRBJ1-5; 7 bases agree with TRBD1. Per the germline V gene, CDR1 is LNHNV and CDR2 is YYDKDF (reference sequence). V gave up 2 bases and J gave up 2 bases; unmatched junction bases: 9. The CDR3 contains 17 residues. The CDR3 reads CATSRSLQGRRNQPQHF. The DNA for the CDR3 is TGTGCCACCAGCAGATCACTACAGGGGCGGCGCAATCAGCCCCAGCATTTT. Full variable domain (rest looked up from reference TRBV15 and TRBJ1-5): DAMVIQNPRYQVTQFGKPVTLSCSQTLNHNVMYWYQQKSSQAPKLLFHYYDKDFNNEADTPDNFQSRRPNTSFCFLDIRSPGLGDTAMYLCATSRSLQGRRNQPQHFGDGTRLSIL.

This clone appeared a few times. The chain has TRBV29-1 and TRBJ2-7, with 13 bases fitting TRBD2. Germline lookup yields CDR1 SQVTM and CDR2 ANQGSEA. CDR3 size: 15 residues. The J segment lost 0 bases and the V segment lost 4 bases, leaving 3 bases of the junction unmatched. For the CDR3, the DNA is TGCAGCGTTGGGGGACTAGCGGGGAGCTCCTACGAGCAGTACTTC. It codes for CSVGGLAGSSYEQYF.